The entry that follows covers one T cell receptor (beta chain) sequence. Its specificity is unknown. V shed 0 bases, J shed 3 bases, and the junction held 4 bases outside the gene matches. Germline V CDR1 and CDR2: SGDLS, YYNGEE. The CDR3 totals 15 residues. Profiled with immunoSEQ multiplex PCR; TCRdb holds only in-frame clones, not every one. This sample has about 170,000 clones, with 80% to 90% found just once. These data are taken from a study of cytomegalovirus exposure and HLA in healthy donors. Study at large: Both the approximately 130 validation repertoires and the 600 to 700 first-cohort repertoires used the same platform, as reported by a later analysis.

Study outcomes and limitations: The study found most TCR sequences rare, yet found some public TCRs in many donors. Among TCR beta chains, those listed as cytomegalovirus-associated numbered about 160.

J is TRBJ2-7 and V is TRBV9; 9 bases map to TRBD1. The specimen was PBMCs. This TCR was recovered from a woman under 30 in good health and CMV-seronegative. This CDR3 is CASSVGTGGVYEQYF. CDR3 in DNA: TGTGCCAGCAGCGTAGGTACAGGGGGCGTCTACGAGCAGTACTTC.